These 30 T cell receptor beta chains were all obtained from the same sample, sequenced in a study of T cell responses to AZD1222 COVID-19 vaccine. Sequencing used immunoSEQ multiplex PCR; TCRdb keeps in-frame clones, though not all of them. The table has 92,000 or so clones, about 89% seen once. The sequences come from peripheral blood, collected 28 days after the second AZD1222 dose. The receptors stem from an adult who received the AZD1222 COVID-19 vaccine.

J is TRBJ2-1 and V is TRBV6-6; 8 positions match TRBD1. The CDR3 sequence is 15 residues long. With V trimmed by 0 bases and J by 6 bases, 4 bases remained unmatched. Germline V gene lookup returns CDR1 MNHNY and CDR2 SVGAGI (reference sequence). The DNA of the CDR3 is TGTGCCAGCAGTTACTCGACAGGGGAAATCAATGAGCAGTTCTTC. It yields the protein CASSYSTGEINEQFF.

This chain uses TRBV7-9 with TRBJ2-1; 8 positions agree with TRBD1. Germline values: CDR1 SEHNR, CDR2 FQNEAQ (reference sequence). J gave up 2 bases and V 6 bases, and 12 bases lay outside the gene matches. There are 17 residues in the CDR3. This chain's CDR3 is CASRTNTGGRPYNEQFF. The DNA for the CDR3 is TGTGCCAGCAGAACCAACACAGGGGGGAGACCCTACAATGAGCAGTTCTTC.

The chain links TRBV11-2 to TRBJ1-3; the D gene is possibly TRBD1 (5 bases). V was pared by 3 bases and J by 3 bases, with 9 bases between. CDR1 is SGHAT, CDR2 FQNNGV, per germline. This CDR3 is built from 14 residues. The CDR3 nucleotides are TGTGCCAGCAGCTTGCAGGGCGGTGGAAACACCATATATTTT. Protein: CASSLQGGGNTIYF. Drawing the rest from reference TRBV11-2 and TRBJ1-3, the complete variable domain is EAGVAQSPRYKIIEKRQSVAFWCNPISGHATLYWYQQILGQGPKLLIQFQNNGVVDDSQLPKDRFSAERLKGVDSTLKIQPAKLEDSAVYLCASSLQGGGNTIYFGEGSWLTVV.

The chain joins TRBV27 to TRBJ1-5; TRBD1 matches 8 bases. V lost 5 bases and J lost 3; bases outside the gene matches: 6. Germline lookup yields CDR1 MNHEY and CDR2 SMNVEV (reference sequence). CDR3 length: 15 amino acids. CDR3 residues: CASSASRGHNQPQHF. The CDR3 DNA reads TGTGCCAGCAGTGCGAGCAGGGGGCACAATCAGCCCCAGCATTTT.

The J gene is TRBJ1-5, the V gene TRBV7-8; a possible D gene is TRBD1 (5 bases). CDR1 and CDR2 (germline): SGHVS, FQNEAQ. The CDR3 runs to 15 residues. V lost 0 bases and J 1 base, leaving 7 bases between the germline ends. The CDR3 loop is CASSLARASNQPQHF. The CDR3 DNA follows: TGTGCCAGCAGCTTAGCCAGGGCGAGCAATCAGCCCCAGCATTTT.

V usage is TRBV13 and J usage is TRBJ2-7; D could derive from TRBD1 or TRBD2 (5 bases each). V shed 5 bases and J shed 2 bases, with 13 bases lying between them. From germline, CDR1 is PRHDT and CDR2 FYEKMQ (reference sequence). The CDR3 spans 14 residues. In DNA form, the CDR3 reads TGTGCCAGCAGCCCTCGGGAAGGGGCCTACGAGCAGTACTTC. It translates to CASSPREGAYEQYF.

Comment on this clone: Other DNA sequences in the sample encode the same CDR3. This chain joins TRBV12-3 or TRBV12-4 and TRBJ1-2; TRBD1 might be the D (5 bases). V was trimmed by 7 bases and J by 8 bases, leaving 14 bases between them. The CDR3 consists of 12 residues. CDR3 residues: CASTPRDVGYTF. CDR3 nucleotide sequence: TGTGCCAGCACCCCCCGGGACGTCGGCTACACCTTC.

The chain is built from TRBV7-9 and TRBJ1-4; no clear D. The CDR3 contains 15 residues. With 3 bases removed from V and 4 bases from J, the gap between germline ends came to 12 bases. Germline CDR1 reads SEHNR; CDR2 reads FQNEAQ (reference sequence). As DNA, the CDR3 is TGTGCCAGCAGCTTCGACGGAGAGGTTAATGAAAAACTGTTTTTT. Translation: CASSFDGEVNEKLFF.

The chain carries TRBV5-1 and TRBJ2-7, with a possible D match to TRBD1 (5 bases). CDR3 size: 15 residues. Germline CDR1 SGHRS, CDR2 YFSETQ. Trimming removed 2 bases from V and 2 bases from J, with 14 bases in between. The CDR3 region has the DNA TGCGCCAGCAGCTTTCGGCCAGGGATCACCTACGAGCAGTACTTC. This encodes CASSFRPGITYEQYF.

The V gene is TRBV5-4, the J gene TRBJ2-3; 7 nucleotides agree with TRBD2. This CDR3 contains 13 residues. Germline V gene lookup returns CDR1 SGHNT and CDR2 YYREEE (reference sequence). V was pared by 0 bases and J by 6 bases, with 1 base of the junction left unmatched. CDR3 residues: CASSLAGGDTQYF. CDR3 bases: TGTGCCAGCAGCTTGGCCGGGGGGGATACGCAGTATTTT.

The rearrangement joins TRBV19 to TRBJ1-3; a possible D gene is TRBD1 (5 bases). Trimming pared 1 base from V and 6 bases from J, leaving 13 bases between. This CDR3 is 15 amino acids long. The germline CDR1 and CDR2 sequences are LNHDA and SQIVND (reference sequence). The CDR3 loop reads CASSIGTGRENTIYF. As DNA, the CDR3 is TGTGCCAGTAGTATAGGCACAGGTCGTGAAAACACCATATATTTT.

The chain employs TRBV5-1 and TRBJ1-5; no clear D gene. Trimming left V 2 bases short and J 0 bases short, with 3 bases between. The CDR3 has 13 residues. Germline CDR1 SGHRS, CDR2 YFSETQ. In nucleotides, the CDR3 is TGCGCCAGCAGCTTCGGTAGCAATCAGCCCCAGCATTTT. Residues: CASSFGSNQPQHF.

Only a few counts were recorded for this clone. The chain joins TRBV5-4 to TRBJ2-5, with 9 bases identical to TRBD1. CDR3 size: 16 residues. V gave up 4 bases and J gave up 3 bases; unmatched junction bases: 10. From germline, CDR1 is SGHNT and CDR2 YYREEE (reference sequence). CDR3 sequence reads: CASSPGTGSNEETQYF. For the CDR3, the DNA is TGTGCCAGCAGCCCCGGGACAGGGAGTAACGAAGAGACCCAGTACTTC.

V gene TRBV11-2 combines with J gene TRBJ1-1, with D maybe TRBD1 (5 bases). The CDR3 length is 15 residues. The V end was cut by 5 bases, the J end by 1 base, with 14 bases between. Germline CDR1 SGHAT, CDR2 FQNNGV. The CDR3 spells CASSPEGRQNTEAFF. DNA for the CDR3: TGTGCCAGCAGCCCTGAGGGACGACAGAACACTGAAGCTTTCTTT.

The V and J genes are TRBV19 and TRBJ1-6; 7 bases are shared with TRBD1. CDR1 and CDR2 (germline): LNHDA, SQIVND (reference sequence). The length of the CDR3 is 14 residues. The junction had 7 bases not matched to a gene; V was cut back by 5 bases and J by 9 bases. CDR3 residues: CASSGDSIFSPLHF. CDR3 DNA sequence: TGTGCCAGTAGTGGGGACAGTATTTTTTCACCCCTCCACTTT.

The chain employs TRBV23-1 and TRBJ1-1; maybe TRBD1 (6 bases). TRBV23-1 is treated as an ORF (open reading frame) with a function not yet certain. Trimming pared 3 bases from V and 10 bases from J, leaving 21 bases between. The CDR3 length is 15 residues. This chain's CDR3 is CASSQNVRDTGRAFF. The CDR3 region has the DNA TGCGCCAGCAGTCAGAACGTTAGGGACACAGGAAGAGCTTTCTTT.

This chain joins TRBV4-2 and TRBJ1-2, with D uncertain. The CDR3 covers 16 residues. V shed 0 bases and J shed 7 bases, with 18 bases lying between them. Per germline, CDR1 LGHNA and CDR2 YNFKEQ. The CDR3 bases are TGTGCCAGCAGCCAAGATCTAGAAGGAGTCAAAGGTGGCTACACCTTC. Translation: CASSQDLEGVKGGYTF.

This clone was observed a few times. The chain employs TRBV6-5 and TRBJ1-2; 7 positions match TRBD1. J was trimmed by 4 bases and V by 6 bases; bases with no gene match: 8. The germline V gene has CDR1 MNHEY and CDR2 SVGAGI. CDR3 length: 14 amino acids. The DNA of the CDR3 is TGTGCCAGCAGCCAGGGACAGCCACCCTATGGCTACACCTTC. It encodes CASSQGQPPYGYTF.

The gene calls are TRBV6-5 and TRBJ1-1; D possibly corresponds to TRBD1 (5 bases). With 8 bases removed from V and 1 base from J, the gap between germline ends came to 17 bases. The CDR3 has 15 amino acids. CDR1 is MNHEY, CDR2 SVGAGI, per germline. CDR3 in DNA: TGTGCCAGCGAGGGGATGAGACGCGGGAACACTGAAGCTTTCTTT. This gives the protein CASEGMRRGNTEAFF.

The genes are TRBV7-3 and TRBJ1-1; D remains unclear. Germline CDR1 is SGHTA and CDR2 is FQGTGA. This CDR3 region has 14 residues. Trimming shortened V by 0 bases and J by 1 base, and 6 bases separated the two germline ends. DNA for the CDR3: TGTGCCAGCAGCTTAACAGCAGGGAACACTGAAGCTTTCTTT. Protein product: CASSLTAGNTEAFF.

This CDR3 reads CASSLTLGWGPQYF. The CDR3 DNA follows: TGTGCCAGCAGCCTGACGCTAGGATGGGGTCCGCAGTATTTT. This sequence joins TRBV3-1 (or the pseudogene TRBV3-2) and TRBJ2-3; D not certain. Trimming removed 4 bases from V and 10 bases from J, with 18 bases in between. In germline, CDR1 is LGHDT, CDR2 YNNKEL (reference sequence). This CDR3 has 14 amino acids.

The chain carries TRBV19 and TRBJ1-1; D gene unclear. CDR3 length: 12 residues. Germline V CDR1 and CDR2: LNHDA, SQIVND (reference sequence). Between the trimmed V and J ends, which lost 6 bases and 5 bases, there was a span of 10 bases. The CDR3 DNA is TGTGCCAGTAGCATAATGGCGACTGAAGCTTTCTTT. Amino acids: CASSIMATEAFF.

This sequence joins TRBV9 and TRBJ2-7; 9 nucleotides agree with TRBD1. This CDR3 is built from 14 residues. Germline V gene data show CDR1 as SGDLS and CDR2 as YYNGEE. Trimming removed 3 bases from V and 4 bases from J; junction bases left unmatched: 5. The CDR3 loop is CASSGTGGRYEQYF. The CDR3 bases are TGTGCCAGCAGCGGCACAGGGGGCAGGTACGAGCAGTACTTC. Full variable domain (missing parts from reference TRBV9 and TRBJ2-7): DSGVTQTPKHLITATGQRVTLRCSPRSGDLSVYWYQQSLDQGLQFLIQYYNGEERAKGNILERFSAQQFPDLHSELNLSSLELGDSALYFCASSGTGGRYEQYFGPGTRLTVT.

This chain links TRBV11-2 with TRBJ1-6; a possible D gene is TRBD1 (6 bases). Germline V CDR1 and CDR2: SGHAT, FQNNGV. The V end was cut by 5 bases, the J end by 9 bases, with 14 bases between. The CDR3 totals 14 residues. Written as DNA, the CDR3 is TGTGCCAGCAGCGCCACAGGGTCAGGTTCACCCCTCCACTTT. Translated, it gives CASSATGSGSPLHF.

The CDR3 DNA reads TGTGCCACTCACGACAGGGGGCTTGGTCAGCCCCAGCATTTT. This encodes CATHDRGLGQPQHF. V and J are TRBV19 and TRBJ1-5; 10 nucleotides match TRBD1. J lost 6 bases, V lost 10 bases, and 9 bases had no gene match. The CDR3 runs 14 residues. CDR1 and CDR2 (germline): LNHDA, SQIVND (reference sequence).

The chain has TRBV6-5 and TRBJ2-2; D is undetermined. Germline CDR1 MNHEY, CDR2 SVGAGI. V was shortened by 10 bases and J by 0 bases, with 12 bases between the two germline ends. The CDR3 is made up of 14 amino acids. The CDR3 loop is CATYIRPNTGELFF. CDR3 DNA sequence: TGTGCCACCTATATTAGACCGAACACCGGGGAGCTGTTTTTT.

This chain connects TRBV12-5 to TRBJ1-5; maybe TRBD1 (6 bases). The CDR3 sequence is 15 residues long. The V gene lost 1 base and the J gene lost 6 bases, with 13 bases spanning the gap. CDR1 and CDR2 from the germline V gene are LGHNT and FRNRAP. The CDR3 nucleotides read TGTGCTAGTGGTTTGGCACCCGGGGGCGGTCAGCCCCAGCATTTT. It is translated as CASGLAPGGGQPQHF.

The CDR3 DNA reads TGTGCCAGCAGCGACGGGACTAGCGGCAATGAGCAGTTCTTC. This codes for CASSDGTSGNEQFF. The V and J genes are TRBV7-3 and TRBJ2-1, with 11 bases matching TRBD2. Germline V gene lookup returns CDR1 SGHTA and CDR2 FQGTGA. This CDR3 region has 14 residues. The junction had 3 bases not matched to a gene; V was cut back by 5 bases and J by 6 bases.

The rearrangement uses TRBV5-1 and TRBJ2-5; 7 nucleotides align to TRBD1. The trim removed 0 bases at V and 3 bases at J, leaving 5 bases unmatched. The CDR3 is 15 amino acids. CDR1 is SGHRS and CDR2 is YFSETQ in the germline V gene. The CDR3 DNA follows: TGCGCCAGCAGCTTGGCCGGGACAGCAAAAGAGACCCAGTACTTC. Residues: CASSLAGTAKETQYF.

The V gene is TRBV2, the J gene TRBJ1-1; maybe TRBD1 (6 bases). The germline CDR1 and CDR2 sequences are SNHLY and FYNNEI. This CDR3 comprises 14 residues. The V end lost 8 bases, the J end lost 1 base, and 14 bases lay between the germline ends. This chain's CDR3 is CASGSGTKNTEAFF. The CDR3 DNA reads TGTGCCAGCGGGTCCGGGACAAAGAACACTGAAGCTTTCTTT.